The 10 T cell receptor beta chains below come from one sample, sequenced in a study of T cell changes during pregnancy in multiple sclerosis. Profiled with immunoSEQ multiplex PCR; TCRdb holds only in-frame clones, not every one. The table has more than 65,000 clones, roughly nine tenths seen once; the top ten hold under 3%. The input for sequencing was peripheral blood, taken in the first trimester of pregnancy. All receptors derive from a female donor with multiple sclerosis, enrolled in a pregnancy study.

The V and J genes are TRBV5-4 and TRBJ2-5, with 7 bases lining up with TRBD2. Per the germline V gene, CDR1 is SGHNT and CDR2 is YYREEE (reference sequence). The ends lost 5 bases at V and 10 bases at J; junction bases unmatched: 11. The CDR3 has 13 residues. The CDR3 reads CASSSPGRVDQYF. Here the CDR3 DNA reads TGTGCCAGCAGTTCCCCAGGGAGGGTGGACCAGTACTTC.

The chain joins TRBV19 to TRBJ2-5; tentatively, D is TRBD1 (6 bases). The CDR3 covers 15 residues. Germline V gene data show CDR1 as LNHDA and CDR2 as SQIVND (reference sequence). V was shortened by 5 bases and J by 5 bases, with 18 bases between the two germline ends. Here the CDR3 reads CASSSKGHVLETQYF. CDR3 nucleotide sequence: TGTGCCAGTAGTTCAAAGGGACACGTCCTCGAGACCCAGTACTTC.

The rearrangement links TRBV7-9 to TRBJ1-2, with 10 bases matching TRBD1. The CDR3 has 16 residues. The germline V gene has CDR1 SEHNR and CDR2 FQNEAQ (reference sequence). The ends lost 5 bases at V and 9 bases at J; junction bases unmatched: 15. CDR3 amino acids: CASSPRLGTGALSYTF. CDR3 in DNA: TGTGCCAGCAGCCCGCGCTTAGGGACAGGGGCCTTGAGCTACACCTTC.

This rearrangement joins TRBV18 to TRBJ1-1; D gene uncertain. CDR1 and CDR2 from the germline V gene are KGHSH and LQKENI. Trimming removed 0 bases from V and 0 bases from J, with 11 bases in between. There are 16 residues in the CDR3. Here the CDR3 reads CASSPPPAGMNTEAFF. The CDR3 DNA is TGTGCCAGCTCACCACCTCCGGCGGGTATGAACACTGAAGCTTTCTTT.

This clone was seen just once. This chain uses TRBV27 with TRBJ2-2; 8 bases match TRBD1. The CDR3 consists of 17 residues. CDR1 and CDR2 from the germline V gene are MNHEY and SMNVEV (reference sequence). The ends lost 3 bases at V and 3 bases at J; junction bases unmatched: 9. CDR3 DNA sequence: TGTGCCAGCAGTTTGGTTGTCAGCAGGGGGCACACCGGGGAGCTGTTTTTT. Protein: CASSLVVSRGHTGELFF.

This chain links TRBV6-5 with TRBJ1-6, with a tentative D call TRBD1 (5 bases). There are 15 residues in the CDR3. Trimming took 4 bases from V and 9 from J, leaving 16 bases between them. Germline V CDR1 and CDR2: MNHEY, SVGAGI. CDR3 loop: CASSLFREGRSPLHF. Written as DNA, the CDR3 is TGTGCCAGCAGTTTATTCAGGGAAGGGCGTTCACCCCTCCACTTT.

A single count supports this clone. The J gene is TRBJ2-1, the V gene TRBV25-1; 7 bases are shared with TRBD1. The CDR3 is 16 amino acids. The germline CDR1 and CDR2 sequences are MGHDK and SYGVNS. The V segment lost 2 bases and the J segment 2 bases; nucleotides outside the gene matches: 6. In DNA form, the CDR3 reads TGTGCCAGCAGTGAACTCCGGACAGGAGCCTACAATGAGCAGTTCTTC. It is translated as CASSELRTGAYNEQFF.

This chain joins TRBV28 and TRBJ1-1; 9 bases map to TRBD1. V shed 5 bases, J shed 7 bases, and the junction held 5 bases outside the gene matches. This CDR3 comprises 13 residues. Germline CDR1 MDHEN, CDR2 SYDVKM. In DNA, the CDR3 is TGTGCCAGCAGTGCGGACAGGGGAAGTGAAGCTTTCTTT. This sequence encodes CASSADRGSEAFF.

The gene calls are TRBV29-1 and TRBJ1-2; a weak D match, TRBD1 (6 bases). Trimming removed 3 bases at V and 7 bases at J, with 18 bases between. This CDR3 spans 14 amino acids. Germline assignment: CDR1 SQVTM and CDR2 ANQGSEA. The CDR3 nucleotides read TGCAGCGTTGAGACCCTAGACAGGTTTGGTGGCTACACCTTC. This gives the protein CSVETLDRFGGYTF.

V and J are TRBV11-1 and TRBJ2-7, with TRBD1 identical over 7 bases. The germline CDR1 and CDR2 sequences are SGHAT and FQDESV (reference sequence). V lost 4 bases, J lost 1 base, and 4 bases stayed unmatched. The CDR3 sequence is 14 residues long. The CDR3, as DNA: TGTGCCAGCAGCTACAGGGGTGGGTCCTACGAGCAGTACTTC. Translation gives CASSYRGGSYEQYF. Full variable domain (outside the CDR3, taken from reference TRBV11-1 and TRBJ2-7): EAEVAQSPRYKITEKSQAVAFWCDPISGHATLYWYRQILGQGPELLVQFQDESVVDDSQLPKDRFSAERLKGVDSTLKIQPAELGDSAMYLCASSYRGGSYEQYFGPGTRLTVT.